This T cell receptor (beta chain) stems from a study of blood T cell repertoires in COVID-19. Study as a whole: The United States, Italy and Spain provided the acute and convalescent COVID-19 samples. Sources were T cells, B-cell-depleted T cells, or PBMCs; the material itself was cDNA or gDNA.

Generated by immunoSEQ multiplex PCR, the TCRdb table keeps only in-frame clones and is missing some. Of over 200,000 clones detected, 80% to 90% appear once; the ten largest clones hold approximately 5.9%. The CDR3 is 14 amino acids. J gave up 1 base and V 5 bases, and 4 bases lay outside the gene matches. Germline V gene lookup returns CDR1 SGHRS and CDR2 YFSETQ. This clonotype was sampled from a man older than 75 with acute or convalescent COVID-19. Material for sequencing was peripheral blood. The V gene is TRBV5-1, the J gene TRBJ2-3, with 7 bases aligning to TRBD2. CDR3: CASRGLVGTDTQYF. DNA of the CDR3: TGCGCCAGCAGAGGACTAGTGGGCACAGATACGCAGTATTTT.